The 24 T cell receptor beta chains reported below all come from one sample, sequenced in a study of blood T cell repertoires in COVID-19. Clones were read by immunoSEQ multiplex PCR, and TCRdb kept only the in-frame ones, dropping some. Altogether 300,000 to 350,000 clones are present, 85% to 90% being singletons, with the ten largest covering around 4.5%. Sequenced material: PBMCs or T cells enriched from blood (not recorded which). All receptors derive from a woman in her late teens or twenties with acute COVID-19.

This chain connects TRBV19 to TRBJ1-1, with 8 bases lining up with TRBD1. Per the germline V gene, CDR1 is LNHDA and CDR2 is SQIVND (reference sequence). Trimming removed 9 bases from V and 3 bases from J; junction bases left unmatched: 9. There are 14 residues in the CDR3. The CDR3 region has the DNA TGTGCCAGCCAAATAGGACAGGGAGACACTGAAGCTTTCTTT. It is translated as CASQIGQGDTEAFF.

This clone was seen only once. The chain links TRBV20-1 to TRBJ2-3, with no clear D. The germline gives CDR1 DFQATT, CDR2 SNEGSKA (reference sequence). V was cut by 6 bases and J by 5 bases, with 9 bases left in between. This CDR3 is built from 11 residues. The DNA of the CDR3 is TGCAGTGCCCTCGGTGGAGATACGCAGTATTTT. Translated, it gives CSALGGDTQYF.

The CDR3: CASSTRQGGNTEAFF. The CDR3 nucleotides are TGTGCCAGCAGCACTCGACAGGGAGGGAACACTGAAGCTTTCTTT. This chain uses TRBV7-6 with TRBJ1-1; 7 nucleotides line up with TRBD1. With 5 bases clipped from V and 1 base from J, the junction kept 7 bases outside the gene matches. The length of the CDR3 is 15 residues. CDR1 is SGHVS, CDR2 FNYEAQ, per germline.

The chain employs TRBV11-2 and TRBJ2-7, with TRBD2 matching 8 bases. Germline V gene sequence: CDR1 SGHAT, CDR2 FQNNGV. V was pared by 0 bases and J by 5 bases, with 15 bases of the junction left unmatched. The CDR3 runs to 18 residues. The CDR3 reads CASSLDNFRGGRSNEQYF. The CDR3 region has the DNA TGTGCCAGCAGCTTAGATAATTTCAGGGGCGGGAGGTCTAACGAGCAGTACTTC. The full variable domain, in which reference TRBV11-2 and TRBJ2-7 provide the parts outside the CDR3, is EAGVAQSPRYKIIEKRQSVAFWCNPISGHATLYWYQQILGQGPKLLIQFQNNGVVDDSQLPKDRFSAERLKGVDSTLKIQPAKLEDSAVYLCASSLDNFRGGRSNEQYFGPGTRLTVT.

V is TRBV7-9 and J is TRBJ2-2; TRBD1 matches 8 bases. Germline trimming cut 5 bases from V and 1 base from J; bases unmatched to any gene: 6. The V gene's germline CDR1 is SEHNR and CDR2 FQNEAQ (reference sequence). CDR3 length equals 16 residues. CDR3 protein: CASSQGDRMNTGELFF. CDR3 bases: TGTGCCAGCAGCCAAGGGGACAGGATGAACACCGGGGAGCTGTTTTTT.

This clone has more than one count but fewer than ten. V and J are TRBV3-1 (or the pseudogene TRBV3-2) and TRBJ1-1, with D maybe TRBD1 (6 bases). The V gene's germline CDR1 is LGHDT and CDR2 YNNKEL (reference sequence). This CDR3 region has 13 residues. Trimming shortened V by 4 bases and J by 4 bases, and 10 bases separated the two germline ends. The CDR3 DNA reads as TGTGCCAGCAGCCCTACAGGGAGCACTGAAGCTTTCTTT. Its translation is CASSPTGSTEAFF.

In regard to this clone: Relative to the germline gene, one junction end is altered; a read error may explain this. The chain recombines TRBV7-7 with TRBJ1-3; unclear D gene. Germline V gives CDR1 SSHAT, CDR2 FNYEAQ (reference sequence). CDR3 length: 15 amino acids. The CDR3 region has the DNA TGTGCTAGCAGCTTAGGGTCGGGGATTGAAAACACCATATATTTT. This codes for CASSLGSGIENTIYF. Based on the CDR3 plus reference TRBV7-7 and TRBJ1-3, the full variable domain is GAGVSQSPRYKVTKRGQDVTLRCDPISSHATLYWYQQALGQGPEFLTYFNYEAQPDKSGLPSDRFSAERPEGSISTLTIQRTEQRDSAMYRCASSLGSGIENTIYFGEGSWLTVV.

This rearrangement joins TRBV27 to TRBJ2-7; 13 positions match TRBD2. Trimming cost V 6 bases and J 5 bases; bases outside gene matches: 4. This CDR3 has 14 amino acids. CDR1 and CDR2 from the germline V gene are MNHEY and SMNVEV (reference sequence). The CDR3, as DNA: TGTGCCAGCAGATACGGGACTAGCGGGAACGAGCAGTACTTC. Encoded protein: CASRYGTSGNEQYF.

V usage is TRBV7-9 and J usage is TRBJ1-1; D perhaps matches TRBD1 (5 bases). This CDR3 is built from 14 residues. Trimming took 6 bases from V and 0 from J, leaving 11 bases between them. Germline V gene lookup returns CDR1 SEHNR and CDR2 FQNEAQ (reference sequence). CDR3 protein: CASSRPGLNTEAFF. The CDR3 region has the DNA TGTGCCAGCAGTCGCCCAGGGCTGAACACTGAAGCTTTCTTT.

The V call is TRBV4-2, the J call TRBJ1-3; D uncertain. CDR1 and CDR2 (germline): LGHNA, YNFKEQ. The V end lost 0 bases, the J end lost 0 bases, and 9 bases lay between the germline ends. The CDR3 loop spans 16 amino acids. The CDR3 region has the DNA TGTGCCAGCAGCCAAGATCGTGTGAGCTCTGGAAACACCATATATTTT. The encoded protein is CASSQDRVSSGNTIYF.

V gene TRBV11-3 combines with J gene TRBJ1-2; the D is unclear. The V gene lost 2 bases and the J gene lost 1 base, with 11 bases spanning the gap. The CDR3 contains 15 residues. Germline V lookup: CDR1 SGHNT, CDR2 YENEEA. The CDR3: CASSLRASVNYGYTF. The CDR3 region has the DNA TGTGCCAGCAGCTTACGAGCTTCCGTTAACTATGGCTACACCTTC.

The chain recombines TRBV28 with TRBJ2-7; 11 nucleotides align to TRBD2. Trimming took 5 bases from V and 4 from J; bases not matched to a gene: 4. The CDR3 runs to 14 residues. Germline values: CDR1 MDHEN, CDR2 SYDVKM. The CDR3 DNA follows: TGTGCCAGCAGTCCCAGGACTAGCGGGTACGAGCAGTACTTC. Amino acids: CASSPRTSGYEQYF.

Comments on this clone: Other DNA sequences from this sample encode an identical CDR3 as well. The chain has TRBV30 and TRBJ1-5, with D possibly being TRBD1 (6 bases). This CDR3 region has 13 residues. Germline values: CDR1 GTSNPN, CDR2 SVGIG (reference sequence). V was pared by 2 bases and J by 2 bases, with 7 bases between. CDR3 bases: TGTGCCTGGAGTCAGGGGCGCAATCAGCCCCAGCATTTT. This gives the protein CAWSQGRNQPQHF.

The sample holds one count of this clone. This sequence joins TRBV5-1 and TRBJ1-2, with a weak D call TRBD1 (5 bases). CDR3 length: 13 residues. Germline CDR1 and CDR2: SGHRS and YFSETQ. Trimming shortened V by 0 bases and J by 5 bases, and 8 bases separated the two germline ends. In DNA, the CDR3 is TGCGCCAGCAGCTTGGAGGGGCCGTATGGCTACACCTTC. Its translation: CASSLEGPYGYTF.

The J gene is TRBJ2-7, the V gene TRBV2; 9 bases agree with TRBD1. V lost 7 bases and J lost 3; bases outside the gene matches: 7. Germline V gene data show CDR1 as SNHLY and CDR2 as FYNNEI. This CDR3 is 14 amino acids long. CDR3 protein: CASTGTGTYYEQYF. The CDR3 coding sequence is TGTGCCAGCACCGGGACAGGGACGTACTACGAGCAGTACTTC.

CDR3 region: CASSLTGGNSPLHF. The CDR3 DNA reads TGTGCCAGCAGCTTGACTGGGGGGAATTCACCCCTCCACTTT. The chain links TRBV6-5 to TRBJ1-6; D is possibly TRBD1 (5 bases). The CDR3 is made up of 14 amino acids. The ends were cut back, 6 bases at V and 7 bases at J, with 13 bases in the middle. From germline, CDR1 is MNHEY and CDR2 SVGAGI.

V and J are TRBV10-1 and TRBJ2-5; D might be TRBD1 (5 bases). Germline V CDR1 and CDR2: WNHNN, SYGVQD (reference sequence). This CDR3 is built from 13 residues. Trimming stripped 3 bases from V and 4 bases from J, with 9 bases between. CDR3 loop: CASSDRVRETQYF. CDR3 coding DNA: TGCGCCAGCAGTGACAGGGTCCGAGAGACCCAGTACTTC.

The J gene is TRBJ1-1, the V gene TRBV10-2; maybe TRBD1 (6 bases). V lost 9 bases and J lost 0, with 14 bases in between. The CDR3 loop spans 14 amino acids. CDR1 WSHSY and CDR2 SAAADI come from the germline V gene. CDR3: CASPGTSMNTEAFF. CDR3 coding DNA: TGCGCCAGTCCTGGGACATCGATGAACACTGAAGCTTTCTTT.

This clone was recorded only once. The chain uses TRBV7-9 and TRBJ1-1; TRBD1 agrees at 7 bases. The CDR3 length is 13 residues. The J segment lost 4 bases and the V segment lost 8 bases, leaving 7 bases of the junction unmatched. Germline values: CDR1 SEHNR, CDR2 FQNEAQ (reference sequence). The CDR3: CASEGAPGTEAFF. The CDR3 nucleotides read TGTGCCAGCGAGGGGGCGCCCGGCACTGAAGCTTTCTTT.

This sequence joins TRBV19 and TRBJ2-2; 8 bases agree with TRBD1. Unmatched junction bases numbered 6, after V lost 5 bases and J lost 4 bases. The CDR3 is made up of 15 amino acids. Germline-derived CDR1 and CDR2 are LNHDA and SQIVND (reference sequence). The CDR3 is CASSPRTGPTGELFF. The CDR3 DNA sequence: TGTGCCAGTAGTCCCCGGACAGGGCCCACCGGGGAGCTGTTTTTT.

The chain couples TRBV11-2 to TRBJ1-6; TRBD1 aligns across 10 bases. Trimming removed 0 bases from V and 9 bases from J; junction bases left unmatched: 5. The CDR3 is 16 residues long. The germline CDR1 and CDR2 sequences are SGHAT and FQNNGV. CDR3 nucleotide sequence: TGTGCCAGCAGCTTAGATGACGGGACAGGGGCTTCACCCCTCCACTTT. Protein sequence: CASSLDDGTGASPLHF.

This chain joins TRBV18 and TRBJ2-7; a weak D match, TRBD2 (5 bases). The germline gives CDR1 KGHSH, CDR2 LQKENI. The CDR3 is made up of 15 amino acids. Trimming left V 3 bases short and J 0 bases short, with 12 bases between. CDR3 residues: CASSPPMGVSYEQYF. CDR3 nucleotides: TGTGCCAGCTCACCCCCCATGGGAGTCTCCTACGAGCAGTACTTC.

The chain uses TRBV4-1 and TRBJ2-7, with 8 bases fitting TRBD2. V gave up 3 bases and J gave up 0 bases; unmatched junction bases: 7. The CDR3 has 16 amino acids. Germline loops: CDR1 MGHRA, CDR2 YSYEKL. The CDR3 region has the DNA TGCGCCAGCAGCCACGGGCTAGCGGGCGGCTCCTACGAGCAGTACTTC. Translation gives CASSHGLAGGSYEQYF.

The V and J genes are TRBV5-1 and TRBJ2-1; 11 bases match TRBD2. Trimming cost V 0 bases and J 1 base; bases outside gene matches: 3. This CDR3 is built from 17 residues. From germline, CDR1 is SGHRS and CDR2 YFSETQ. The CDR3 loop reads CASSLGASGRSYNEQFF. The CDR3 DNA reads as TGCGCCAGCAGCTTGGGGGCTAGCGGGAGGTCCTACAATGAGCAGTTCTTC.